These T cell receptor beta chains were read from a single sample in a study of shared clonotypes between healthy human individuals. TCRdb's copy holds only in-frame clones and misses some; the assay was immunoSEQ multiplex PCR. The sample includes 2 million to 2.5 million clones, approximately 95% of them seen just once. Material for sequencing was naive CD4+ T cells from PBMCs. The receptors come from a man younger than 35 in good health. Some clones in this sample may be carry-over from other donors' samples. CDR3s include the opening cysteine and the closing phenylalanine or tryptophan. The order of the fields is V gene, J gene, clone size, D gene, CDR3 DNA, CDR3 protein. D genes are given only for firm matches. Size values are once, few and many counts, or a class for expanded clones, and some rows have none.

V gene: TRBV29-1; J gene: TRBJ2-2; clone size: NA; D gene: NA; CDR3 DNA: TGCAGCGTTGAAGGGGGGAAGTCCGGGGAGCTGTTTTTT; CDR3 protein: CSVEGGKSGELFF
V gene: TRBV28; J gene: TRBJ2-6; clone size: NA; D gene: NA; CDR3 DNA: TGTGCCAGCAGCATACAGGGTACTGGGGCCAACGTCCTGACTTTC; CDR3 protein: CASSIQGTGANVLTF
V gene: TRBV28; J gene: TRBJ2-3; clone size: NA; D gene: TRBD2; CDR3 DNA: TGTGCCAGCAGTTTAGGCGGGAGCCGGGGAGATACGCAGTATTTT; CDR3 protein: CASSLGGSRGDTQYF
V gene: TRBV28; J gene: TRBJ2-6; clone size: NA; D gene: NA; CDR3 DNA: TGTGCCAGCAACCGGGGGTCTGGGGCCAACGTCCTGACTTTC; CDR3 protein: CASNRGSGANVLTF
V gene: TRBV6-6; J gene: TRBJ1-5; clone size: NA; D gene: NA; CDR3 DNA: TGTGCCAGCAGCCCCGACAGAGGGGCGCGCCAGCCCCAGCATTTT; CDR3 protein: CASSPDRGARQPQHF
V gene: TRBV12-5; J gene: TRBJ2-2; clone size: few; D gene: NA; CDR3 DNA: TGTGCTAGTTCGAGCACCGGGGAGCTGTTTTTT; CDR3 protein: CASSSTGELFF
V gene: TRBV18; J gene: TRBJ2-5; clone size: NA; D gene: NA; CDR3 DNA: TGTGCCAGCTCACCGGCGGAGACCCAGTACTTC; CDR3 protein: CASSPAETQYF
V gene: TRBV9; J gene: TRBJ1-2; clone size: NA; D gene: NA; CDR3 DNA: TGTGCCAGCAGCGTAGCGACTTGGGGTGGCTACACCTTC; CDR3 protein: CASSVATWGGYTF
V gene: TRBV20-1; J gene: TRBJ1-4; clone size: NA; D gene: NA; CDR3 DNA: TGCAGCGCCCTTAGTTTAGAAAAACTGTTTTTT; CDR3 protein: CSALSLEKLFF
V gene: TRBV5-5; J gene: TRBJ2-3; clone size: NA; D gene: TRBD2; CDR3 DNA: TGTGCCAGCAGCTTGGTGCTAGCGGGCAGCACAGATACGCAGTATTTT; CDR3 protein: CASSLVLAGSTDTQYF
V gene: TRBV5-4; J gene: TRBJ1-4; clone size: NA; D gene: NA; CDR3 DNA: TGTGCCAGCAGCTTGAAGACAGGCCTCAATGAAAAACTGTTTTTT; CDR3 protein: CASSLKTGLNEKLFF
V gene: TRBV18; J gene: TRBJ2-5; clone size: NA; D gene: NA; CDR3 DNA: TGTGCCAGCTCACCATACCTCACTCAAGAGACCCAGTACTTC; CDR3 protein: CASSPYLTQETQYF
V gene: TRBV5-1; J gene: TRBJ2-5; clone size: once; D gene: NA; CDR3 DNA: TGCGCCAGCAGCTTGTTTGATCAACAAGAGACCCAGTACTTC; CDR3 protein: CASSLFDQQETQYF
V gene: TRBV6-5; J gene: TRBJ1-3; clone size: NA; D gene: NA; CDR3 DNA: TGTGCCACCAAGCCCGTGGGGACTGGAAACACCATATATTTT; CDR3 protein: CATKPVGTGNTIYF
V gene: TRBV4-1; J gene: TRBJ2-1; clone size: NA; D gene: NA; CDR3 DNA: TGCGCCAGCAGCCAAGACCCGACAGTTAACAATGAGCAGTTCTTC; CDR3 protein: CASSQDPTVNNEQFF
V gene: TRBV28; J gene: TRBJ1-4; clone size: NA; D gene: NA; CDR3 DNA: TGTGCCAGCAGTTTGTTGGGGACTGAAAAACTGTTTTTT; CDR3 protein: CASSLLGTEKLFF
V gene: TRBV15; J gene: TRBJ2-3; clone size: NA; D gene: NA; CDR3 DNA: TGTGCCTCCAGACACGGGGATACGCAGTATTTT; CDR3 protein: CASRHGDTQYF
V gene: TRBV14; J gene: TRBJ2-3; clone size: NA; D gene: TRBD1; CDR3 DNA: TGTGCCAGCAGCCGGCGGGACAGGGTCACAGATACGCAGTATTTT; CDR3 protein: CASSRRDRVTDTQYF
V gene: TRBV5-1; J gene: TRBJ1-1; clone size: NA; D gene: TRBD1; CDR3 DNA: TGCGCCAGCAGTTTTACAGGACAGGGGACCACTGAAGCTTTCTTT; CDR3 protein: CASSFTGQGTTEAFF
V gene: TRBV18; J gene: TRBJ2-6; clone size: NA; D gene: NA; CDR3 DNA: TGTGCCAGCTCACACGCCGCAGGACCCTCTGGGGCCAACGTCCTGACTTTC; CDR3 protein: CASSHAAGPSGANVLTF
V gene: TRBV6-5; J gene: TRBJ2-3; clone size: NA; D gene: NA; CDR3 DNA: TGTGCCAGCAGTCCCTGGAGCCTCTCAGATACGCAGTATTTT; CDR3 protein: CASSPWSLSDTQYF
V gene: TRBV7-2; J gene: TRBJ2-7; clone size: NA; D gene: NA; CDR3 DNA: TGTGCCAGCAGCTTAGCTGGCTTGAACTCCTACGAGCAGTACTTC; CDR3 protein: CASSLAGLNSYEQYF
V gene: TRBV28; J gene: TRBJ2-7; clone size: NA; D gene: NA; CDR3 DNA: TGTGCCAGCACCCCAGGGGGGGCTAGGTCCCTCTACGAGCAGTACTTC; CDR3 protein: CASTPGGARSLYEQYF
V gene: TRBV5-1; J gene: TRBJ1-2; clone size: NA; D gene: NA; CDR3 DNA: TGCGCCAGCAGCTTGGCCCTCAGGGACTATGGCTACACCTTC; CDR3 protein: CASSLALRDYGYTF
V gene: TRBV6-6; J gene: TRBJ2-7; clone size: once; D gene: NA; CDR3 DNA: TGTGCCAGCAGTCCCCAGGGCTCCTACGAGCAGTACTTC; CDR3 protein: CASSPQGSYEQYF
V gene: TRBV7-6; J gene: TRBJ1-1; clone size: NA; D gene: NA; CDR3 DNA: TGTGCCAGCAGCGGAACAGCGAACACTGAAGCTTTCTTT; CDR3 protein: CASSGTANTEAFF
V gene: TRBV18; J gene: TRBJ2-7; clone size: NA; D gene: NA; CDR3 DNA: TGTGCCAGCTCACCACCGGGGGTAGCGCGCTTTTCGGAGCAGTACTTC; CDR3 protein: CASSPPGVARFSEQYF
V gene: TRBV6-9; J gene: TRBJ1-1; clone size: NA; D gene: NA; CDR3 DNA: TGCTCCACGGACACCCAGTTGAACACTGAAGCTTTCTTT; CDR3 protein: CSTDTQLNTEAFF
V gene: TRBV30; J gene: TRBJ1-1; clone size: NA; D gene: NA; CDR3 DNA: TGTGCCTGGGGGAAGGCGGAGAACACTGAAGCTTTCTTT; CDR3 protein: CAWGKAENTEAFF
V gene: TRBV27; J gene: TRBJ2-7; clone size: NA; D gene: NA; CDR3 DNA: TGTGCCAGCAGTTTATCCCGTACCTACGAGCAGTACTTC; CDR3 protein: CASSLSRTYEQYF
V gene: TRBV4-3; J gene: TRBJ2-7; clone size: NA; D gene: TRBD1; CDR3 DNA: TGCGCCAGCAGCACGCGGGACAGGGGGCCTCACGAGCAGTACTTC; CDR3 protein: CASSTRDRGPHEQYF
V gene: TRBV29-1; J gene: TRBJ2-7; clone size: NA; D gene: NA; CDR3 DNA: TGCAGCGTTGGACGTCCCTACGAGCAGTACTTC; CDR3 protein: CSVGRPYEQYF